This TCR beta chain was identified during a study of OX40 agonist ivuxolimab in advanced cancers. Study as a whole: Intravenous ivuxolimab at 0.01 to 10 mg/kg was given to patients every 2 weeks.

At cycle 4 day 1, cycle 7 day 1, and baseline, blood was sampled. TCRdb's copy holds only in-frame clones and misses some; the assay was immunoSEQ multiplex PCR. Here the sample spans around 80,000 clones, around 86% being singletons. Germline V gene sequence: CDR1 SGHNT, CDR2 YYREEE (reference sequence). V lost 3 bases to trimming and J lost 3 bases, with 12 bases between them. The CDR3 runs to 14 residues. This TCR was sampled from an adult with an advanced solid tumor such as melanoma, head and neck, liver or kidney cancer. The chain links TRBV5-4 to TRBJ1-1, with D uncertain. The sample in question was CD4+ or CD8+ T cells sorted from blood, obtained in a trial of the OX40 agonist ivuxolimab. For the CDR3, the DNA is TGTGCCAGCAGCTCCGTGAATGCCGACACTGAAGCTTTCTTT. Encoded protein: CASSSVNADTEAFF.